This T cell receptor (beta chain) is drawn from a study of Ad26.COV2.S vaccination and SARS-CoV-2 variants. Sample treatment: roughly 18 received Ad26.COV2.S at low or high dose, single or two shots; about 5 received placebo; per-sample allocation not given. It was on day 63 after the first vaccine or placebo injection that samples were taken. The method was immunoSEQ multiplex PCR; TCRdb's version includes in-frame clones alone and lacks a portion of them. The data show some 370,000 clones, 80% to 90% seen once. Germline CDR1 and CDR2: SGHRS and YFSETQ. The CDR3 length is 13 residues. With V trimmed by 3 bases and J by 5 bases, 5 bases remained unmatched.

This sample comprised peripheral blood, obtained in a trial of Ad26.COV2.S vaccine versus placebo. The chain has TRBV5-1 and TRBJ2-7; 7 bases align to TRBD2. The TCR sequence derives from a person between 18 and 65 years old who received the Ad26.COV2.S COVID-19 vaccine or a placebo. DNA of the CDR3: TGCGCCAGCAGCTCTGGGGGGGTTAACGAGCAGTACTTC. Its translation: CASSSGGVNEQYF.